This passage covers 25 T cell receptor beta chains from one sample sequenced in a study of cytomegalovirus exposure and HLA in healthy donors. A multiplex PCR was run with 60 Vbeta primers and 13 Jbeta primers. The method was immunoSEQ multiplex PCR; TCRdb's version includes in-frame clones alone and lacks a portion of them. The sample lists about 130,000 clones, 72% seen once, with 3% to 4% in the top ten. Source material: PBMCs. These receptors were taken from a man aged 25-45 years in good health and CMV-seronegative.

This chain connects TRBV2 to TRBJ1-1; TRBD1 is a possible D gene (6 bases). V lost 5 bases and J lost 3, with 13 bases in between. The CDR3 has 14 residues. In germline, CDR1 is SNHLY, CDR2 FYNNEI. This CDR3 reads CASSQGQFYTEAFF. The CDR3 bases are TGTGCCAGCAGTCAAGGACAGTTTTACACTGAAGCTTTCTTT.

The table lists this clone with a few counts. The chain recombines TRBV4-2 with TRBJ2-5; 12 positions match TRBD2. Germline V gene lookup returns CDR1 LGHNA and CDR2 YNFKEQ. The CDR3 consists of 17 residues. V shed 5 bases, J shed 2 bases, and the junction held 9 bases outside the gene matches. CDR3 nucleotides: TGTGCCAGCAGCTTGGAGCTAGCGGGGGGGTGGCAAGAGACCCAGTACTTC. Amino acid sequence: CASSLELAGGWQETQYF.

The sample holds one count of this clone. The rearrangement joins TRBV4-2 to TRBJ1-1, with D tentatively TRBD1 (5 bases). This CDR3 has 13 residues. The V end lost 1 base, the J end lost 6 bases, and 9 bases lay between the germline ends. Per germline, CDR1 LGHNA and CDR2 YNFKEQ. CDR3: CASSQVIRAEAFF. The CDR3 DNA follows: TGTGCCAGCAGCCAAGTCATCAGGGCTGAAGCTTTCTTT.

This clone was seen a single time. Mismatch with germline at one junction end may stem from a read error. V gene TRBV27 combines with J gene TRBJ2-1; 7 nucleotides line up with TRBD1. The CDR3 is 12 residues long. Germline loops: CDR1 MNHEY, CDR2 SMNVEV (reference sequence). In DNA form, the CDR3 reads TGTGCCAGCAGCCCACCGTCCGGGACAGCCCTCTTC. This codes for CASSPPSGTALF.

This chain uses TRBV19 with TRBJ1-1; TRBD1 agrees at 8 bases. The junction had 9 bases not matched to a gene; V was cut back by 1 base and J by 2 bases. This CDR3 spans 17 amino acids. Germline V gene data show CDR1 as LNHDA and CDR2 as SQIVND (reference sequence). The CDR3 nucleotides are TGTGCCAGTAGTATAGGATCGGGACAGGACCTCAACACTGAAGCTTTCTTT. Translating it yields CASSIGSGQDLNTEAFF.

The chain joins TRBV30 to TRBJ1-2; 9 bases are shared with TRBD1. In germline, CDR1 is GTSNPN, CDR2 SVGIG (reference sequence). The V gene end was trimmed by 2 bases and the J gene end by 3 bases; junction bases not matched to a gene: 4. The CDR3 length is 14 residues. This CDR3 is CAWSQDRGDYGYTF. Written as DNA, the CDR3 is TGTGCCTGGAGTCAGGACAGGGGAGACTATGGCTACACCTTC.

The chain links TRBV9 to TRBJ2-3; D is possibly TRBD2 (6 bases). The CDR3 extends over 16 amino acids. V lost 4 bases and J 0 bases, leaving 15 bases between the germline ends. Germline CDR1 SGDLS, CDR2 YYNGEE. The CDR3 bases are TGTGCCAGCAGCATTGATTATAGCGGTAGCACAGATACGCAGTATTTT. Translated: CASSIDYSGSTDTQYF. The whole variable domain, remainder taken from reference TRBV9 and TRBJ2-3, is DSGVTQTPKHLITATGQRVTLRCSPRSGDLSVYWYQQSLDQGLQFLIQYYNGEERAKGNILERFSAQQFPDLHSELNLSSLELGDSALYFCASSIDYSGSTDTQYFGPGTRLTVL.

This clone turned up a few times. The chain joins TRBV5-4 to TRBJ2-3, with unresolved D. V was clipped by 4 bases and J by 1 base, with 7 bases between them. Germline V gene data show CDR1 as SGHNT and CDR2 as YYREEE (reference sequence). The CDR3 contains 13 residues. This CDR3 reads CASSIVGTDTQYF. For the CDR3, the DNA is TGTGCCAGCAGCATAGTTGGCACAGATACGCAGTATTTT.

V and J are TRBV6-5 and TRBJ1-3, with D tentatively TRBD1 (6 bases). The CDR3 length is 14 residues. Trimming shortened V by 6 bases and J by 4 bases, and 13 bases separated the two germline ends. Germline CDR1 reads MNHEY; CDR2 reads SVGAGI. The CDR3 bases are TGTGCCAGCAGCACCCCAGGGGCGGGAAACACCATATATTTT. It is translated as CASSTPGAGNTIYF.

This clone turned up a few times. This chain links TRBV25-1 with TRBJ1-1; 8 bases match TRBD1. The V gene's germline CDR1 is MGHDK and CDR2 SYGVNS. The CDR3 totals 16 residues. V lost 5 bases to trimming and J lost 2 bases; unmatched junction nucleotides: 10. Here the CDR3 reads CASSSQGAFSNTEAFF. The CDR3 DNA follows: TGTGCCAGCAGTTCCCAGGGGGCCTTTTCTAACACTGAAGCTTTCTTT.

The chain recombines TRBV5-1 with TRBJ1-4, with 7 bases aligning to TRBD1. This CDR3 comprises 15 residues. Germline-derived CDR1 and CDR2 are SGHRS and YFSETQ. Trimming took 5 bases from V and 0 from J; bases not matched to a gene: 4. CDR3 loop: CASSNQGATNEKLFF. CDR3 DNA sequence: TGCGCCAGCAGTAATCAGGGGGCAACTAATGAAAAACTGTTTTTT.

This rearrangement joins TRBV15 to TRBJ1-1, with 7 bases that match TRBD1. V was clipped by 5 bases and J by 3 bases; unmatched bases: 6. The CDR3 is 14 amino acids. Germline V CDR1 and CDR2: LNHNV, YYDKDF (reference sequence). This CDR3 reads CATSFERGHTEAFF. Written as DNA, the CDR3 is TGTGCCACCAGCTTTGAGAGGGGGCACACTGAAGCTTTCTTT.

The rearrangement links TRBV7-9 to TRBJ1-1; no firm D call. The CDR3 extends over 13 amino acids. Germline V gene data show CDR1 as SEHNR and CDR2 as FQNEAQ (reference sequence). The germline V and J ends were trimmed by 4 bases and 1 base, with 7 bases remaining between them. This CDR3 is CASSSTQNTEAFF. CDR3 nucleotides: TGTGCCAGCAGCTCAACACAGAACACTGAAGCTTTCTTT.

V usage is TRBV9 and J usage is TRBJ2-5; TRBD2 matches at 12 bases. V lost 2 bases and J lost 4; bases outside the gene matches: 6. Germline CDR1 is SGDLS and CDR2 is YYNGEE. The CDR3 spans 16 residues. CDR3 amino acids: CASSVGLAGGRETQYF. CDR3 bases: TGTGCCAGCAGCGTTGGGCTAGCGGGGGGGCGAGAGACCCAGTACTTC.

The chain recombines TRBV5-5 with TRBJ1-3; D remains ambiguous. The CDR3 spans 17 residues. The germline V gene encodes CDR1 SGHKS and CDR2 YYEKEE (reference sequence). Trimming cost V 3 bases and J 5 bases, with 21 bases left between them. The CDR3 sequence is CASSWDFGRGRRNTIYF. Here the CDR3 DNA reads TGTGCCAGCAGCTGGGATTTTGGTCGGGGAAGGAGAAACACCATATATTTT. Full variable domain (remainder filled in from reference TRBV5-5 and TRBJ1-3): DAGVTQSPTHLIKTRGQQVTLRCSPISGHKSVSWYQQVLGQGPQFIFQYYEKEERGRGNFPDRFSARQFPNYSSELNVNALLLGDSALYLCASSWDFGRGRRNTIYFGEGSWLTVV.

V gene TRBV7-3 combines with J gene TRBJ1-2, with 7 bases lining up with TRBD1. V lost 5 bases to trimming and J lost 5 bases; unmatched junction nucleotides: 8. Germline CDR1 reads SGHTA; CDR2 reads FQGTGA. The CDR3 is 14 residues long. The CDR3 spells CASSRDSNLYGYTF. CDR3 in DNA: TGTGCCAGCAGCCGGGACAGCAACTTGTATGGCTACACCTTC.

The gene calls are TRBV5-4 and TRBJ1-2, with D maybe TRBD1 (6 bases). The CDR3 consists of 14 residues. Trimming stripped 6 bases from V and 2 bases from J, with 14 bases between. Germline V gene data show CDR1 as SGHNT and CDR2 as YYREEE (reference sequence). CDR3 sequence: CASKLQGSNYGYTF. CDR3 DNA: TGTGCCAGCAAGCTACAGGGTTCCAACTATGGCTACACCTTC.

The V call is TRBV7-9, the J call TRBJ1-2; 8 positions match TRBD1. The CDR3 runs 13 residues. V was clipped by 2 bases and J by 8 bases; unmatched bases: 4. Per germline, CDR1 SEHNR and CDR2 FQNEAQ (reference sequence). The CDR3: CASSLQGASGYTF. In DNA, the CDR3 is TGTGCCAGCAGCTTACAGGGGGCGTCCGGCTACACCTTC.

There are a few counts of this clone. The chain carries TRBV11-2 and TRBJ1-3, with a tentative D call TRBD1 (5 bases). V was shortened by 4 bases and J by 8 bases, with 15 bases between the two germline ends. Germline loops: CDR1 SGHAT, CDR2 FQNNGV. This CDR3 spans 14 amino acids. CDR3 amino acids: CASSYDSRGDTIYF. The CDR3 nucleotides read TGTGCCAGCAGCTACGACAGCCGAGGAGACACCATATATTTT.

The chain employs TRBV6-1 and TRBJ2-7; tentatively, D is TRBD2 (6 bases). Germline CDR1 reads MNHNS; CDR2 reads SASEGT. The CDR3 has 14 residues. V was pared by 2 bases and J by 2 bases, with 10 bases between. For the CDR3, the DNA is TGTGCCAGCAGTGAACGCGGGGCAGCCTACGAGCAGTACTTC. Translation: CASSERGAAYEQYF.

The chain recombines TRBV28 with TRBJ1-5; 7 bases map to TRBD1. This CDR3 is built from 15 residues. The J segment lost 3 bases and the V segment lost 2 bases, leaving 4 bases of the junction unmatched. CDR1 is MDHEN and CDR2 is SYDVKM in the germline V gene. CDR3 amino acids: CASSLGTVNNQPQHF. The CDR3, as DNA: TGTGCCAGCAGTTTAGGGACAGTCAACAATCAGCCCCAGCATTTT.

In its sample, this clone was seen a few times. CDR3 nucleotides: TGCGCCAGCAGCTTGGCGAGTGAGCAGTTCTTC. Residues: CASSLASEQFF. The chain employs TRBV5-1 and TRBJ2-1; unclear D gene. This CDR3 has 11 residues. V lost 0 bases and J lost 9, with 4 bases in between. CDR1 is SGHRS, CDR2 YFSETQ, per germline.

The chain recombines TRBV9 with TRBJ2-2, with unresolved D. The V gene's germline CDR1 is SGDLS and CDR2 YYNGEE. Trimming stripped 0 bases from V and 4 bases from J, with 4 bases between. The CDR3 has 13 residues. The CDR3 loop is CASSVVSTGELFF. The CDR3 DNA reads TGTGCCAGCAGCGTAGTCAGCACCGGGGAGCTGTTTTTT. The full variable domain, with the rest looked up from reference TRBV9 and TRBJ2-2, is DSGVTQTPKHLITATGQRVTLRCSPRSGDLSVYWYQQSLDQGLQFLIQYYNGEERAKGNILERFSAQQFPDLHSELNLSSLELGDSALYFCASSVVSTGELFFGEGSRLTVL.

The chain couples TRBV6-1 to TRBJ1-6, with 7 bases that match TRBD1. CDR1 is MNHNS, CDR2 SASEGT, per germline. This CDR3 contains 16 residues. J was trimmed by 4 bases and V by 4 bases; bases with no gene match: 7. CDR3 nucleotides: TGTGCCAGCAGTGTCATTGGGACAGCGTATAATTCACCCCTCCACTTT. It specifies CASSVIGTAYNSPLHF.

CDR3 nucleotide sequence: TGTGCCAGCAGCGTGGGAGGCGGGACAGCGAACACCATATATTTT. Protein product: CASSVGGGTANTIYF. The chain has TRBV9 and TRBJ1-3; 7 bases are a match to TRBD1. The CDR3 has 15 residues. CDR1 and CDR2 from the germline V gene are SGDLS and YYNGEE. J gave up 7 bases and V 2 bases, and 9 bases lay outside the gene matches.